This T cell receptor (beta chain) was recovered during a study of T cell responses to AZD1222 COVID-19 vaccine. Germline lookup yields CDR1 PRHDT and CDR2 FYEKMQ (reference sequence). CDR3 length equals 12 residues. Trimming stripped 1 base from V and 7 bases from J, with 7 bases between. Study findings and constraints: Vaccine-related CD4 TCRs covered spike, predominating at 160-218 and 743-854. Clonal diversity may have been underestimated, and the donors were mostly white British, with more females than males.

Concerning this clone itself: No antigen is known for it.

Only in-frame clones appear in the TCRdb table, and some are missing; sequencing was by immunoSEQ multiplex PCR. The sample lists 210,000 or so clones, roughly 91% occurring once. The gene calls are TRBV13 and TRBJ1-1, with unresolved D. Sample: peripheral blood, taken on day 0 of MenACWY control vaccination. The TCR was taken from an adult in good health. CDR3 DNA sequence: TGTGCCAGCAGCTTAGTCGAGGGTGAAGCTTTCTTT. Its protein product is CASSLVEGEAFF.